This T cell receptor (beta chain) originates from a study of shared clonotypes between healthy human individuals. At the level of the study: A couple of women and three men aged 18 to 49 served as donors.

Findings and limits, study-wide: All-four-donor shared clonotypes had higher generation probabilities than non-shared clonotypes did.

In germline, CDR1 is SGHNT, CDR2 YYREEE (reference sequence). The CDR3 sequence is 13 residues long. The V segment lost 1 base and the J segment 4 bases; nucleotides outside the gene matches: 0. A note on this clone: Its antigen is unknown.

The repertoire was sequenced with immunoSEQ multiplex PCR; TCRdb's copy has only in-frame clones and lacks some. The table has 2 million to 2.5 million clones, about 94% seen once. The donors were adults (healthy and HIV-negative) with no recent acute infections or vaccinations. All the donors were Caucasian adults who lived in Nashville, Tennessee. Sequenced material: naive CD4+ T cells sorted from blood. Documented subset: CD45RA+ positively selected. J is TRBJ2-3 and V is TRBV5-4, with 7 bases matching TRBD1. The sequence derives from a man aged 18 to 30 in good health. This chain's CDR3 is CASSLTGADTQYF. CDR3 bases: TGTGCCAGCAGCTTGACAGGGGCAGATACGCAGTATTTT.